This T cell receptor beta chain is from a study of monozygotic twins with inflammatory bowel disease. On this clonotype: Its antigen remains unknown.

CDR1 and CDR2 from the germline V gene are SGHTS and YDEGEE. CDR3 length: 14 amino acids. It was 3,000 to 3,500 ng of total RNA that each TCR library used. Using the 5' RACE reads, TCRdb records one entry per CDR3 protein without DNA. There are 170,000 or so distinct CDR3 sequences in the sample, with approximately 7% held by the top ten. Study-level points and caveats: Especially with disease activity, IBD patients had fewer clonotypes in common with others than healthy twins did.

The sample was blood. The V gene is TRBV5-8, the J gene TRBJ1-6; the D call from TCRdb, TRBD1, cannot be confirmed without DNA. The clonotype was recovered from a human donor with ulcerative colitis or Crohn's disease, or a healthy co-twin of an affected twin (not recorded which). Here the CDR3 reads CASSLFGGNSPLHF.